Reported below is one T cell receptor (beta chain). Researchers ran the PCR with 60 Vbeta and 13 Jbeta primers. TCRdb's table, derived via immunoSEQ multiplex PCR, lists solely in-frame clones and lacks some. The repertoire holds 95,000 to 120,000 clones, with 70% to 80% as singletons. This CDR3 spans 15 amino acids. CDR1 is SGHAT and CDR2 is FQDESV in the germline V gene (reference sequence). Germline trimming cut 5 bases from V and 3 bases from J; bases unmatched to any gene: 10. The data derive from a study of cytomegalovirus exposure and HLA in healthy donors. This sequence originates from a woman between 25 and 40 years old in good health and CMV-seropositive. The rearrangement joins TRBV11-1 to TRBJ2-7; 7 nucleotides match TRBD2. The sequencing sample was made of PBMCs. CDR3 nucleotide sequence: TGTGCCAGCAGCCCTACTAGCGAACCTGTCTACGAGCAGTACTTC. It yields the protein CASSPTSEPVYEQYF.